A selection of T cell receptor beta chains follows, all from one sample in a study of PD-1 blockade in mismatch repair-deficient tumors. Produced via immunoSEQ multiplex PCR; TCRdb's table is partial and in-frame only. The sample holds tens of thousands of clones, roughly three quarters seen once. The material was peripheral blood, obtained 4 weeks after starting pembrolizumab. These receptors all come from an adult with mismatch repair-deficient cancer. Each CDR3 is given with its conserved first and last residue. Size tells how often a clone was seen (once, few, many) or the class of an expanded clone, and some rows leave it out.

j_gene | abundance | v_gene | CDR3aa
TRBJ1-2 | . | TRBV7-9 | CASSSHETGGYTF
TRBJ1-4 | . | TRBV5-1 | CASSGGDADEKLFF
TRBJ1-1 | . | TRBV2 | CASSQDRGITEAFF
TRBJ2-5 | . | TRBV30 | CAWSSRRGETQYF
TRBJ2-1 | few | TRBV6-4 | CASSDRDYNEQFF
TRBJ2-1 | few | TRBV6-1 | CASSEAGGSYNEQFF
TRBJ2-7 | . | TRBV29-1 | CSVEETDTYEQYF
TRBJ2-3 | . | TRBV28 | CASSLLAGEGTDTQYF
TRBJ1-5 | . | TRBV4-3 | CASSQDRSTEYSNQPQHF
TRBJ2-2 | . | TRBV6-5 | CASSSSGGRNTGELFF
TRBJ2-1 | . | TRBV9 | CASSGKRGGGYNEQFF
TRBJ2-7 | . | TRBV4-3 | CASSQFTGDEQYF
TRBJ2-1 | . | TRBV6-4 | CASSPGQGPTYNEQFF
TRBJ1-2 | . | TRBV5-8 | CASSLGYGPLPGYTF
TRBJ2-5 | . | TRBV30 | CAWSQGTSGSWGETQYF
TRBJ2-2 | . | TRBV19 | CASSIAQAGVRGELFF
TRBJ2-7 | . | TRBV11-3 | CASSLGGGTPSYEQYF
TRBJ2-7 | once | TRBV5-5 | CASRPEMGVGYEQYF
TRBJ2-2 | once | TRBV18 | CASSRGQVNTGELFF
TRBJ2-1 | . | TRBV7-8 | CASSLKREGGDEQFF
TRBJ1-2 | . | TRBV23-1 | CASSPPPWDGYTF
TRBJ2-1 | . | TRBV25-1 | CASSESGNEQFF
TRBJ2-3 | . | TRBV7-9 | CASSLSTDTQYF
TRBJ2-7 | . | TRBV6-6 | CASIPGGRRYEQYF
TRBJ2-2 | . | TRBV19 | CASSPYIGELFF
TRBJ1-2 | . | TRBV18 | CASSPGDDPNYGYTF
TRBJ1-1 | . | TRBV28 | CASSLCAILSCTEAFF
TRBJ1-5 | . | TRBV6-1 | CASSLWTASNQPQHF
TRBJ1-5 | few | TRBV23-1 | CASSQLRRERTTGNQPQHF
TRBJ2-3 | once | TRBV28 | CASSLDRTDTQYF
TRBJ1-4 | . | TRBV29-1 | CRRVRGVGEKLFF
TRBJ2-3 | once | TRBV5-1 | CASSFSQGSTDTQYF
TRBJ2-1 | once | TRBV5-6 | CASSLFAGTPGGEQFF
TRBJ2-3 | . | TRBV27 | CASSMIAGVGEAQYF
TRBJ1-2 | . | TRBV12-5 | CASQTPDREYYGYTF
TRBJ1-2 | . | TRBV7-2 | CASSFTGQGNYGYTF
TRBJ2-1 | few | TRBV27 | CASSWAGGSYNEQFF
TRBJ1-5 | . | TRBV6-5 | CASSYAFNQPQHF
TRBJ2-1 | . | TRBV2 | CASSDGGAYNEQFF
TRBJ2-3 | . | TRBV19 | CASSMERAGLSTDTQYF